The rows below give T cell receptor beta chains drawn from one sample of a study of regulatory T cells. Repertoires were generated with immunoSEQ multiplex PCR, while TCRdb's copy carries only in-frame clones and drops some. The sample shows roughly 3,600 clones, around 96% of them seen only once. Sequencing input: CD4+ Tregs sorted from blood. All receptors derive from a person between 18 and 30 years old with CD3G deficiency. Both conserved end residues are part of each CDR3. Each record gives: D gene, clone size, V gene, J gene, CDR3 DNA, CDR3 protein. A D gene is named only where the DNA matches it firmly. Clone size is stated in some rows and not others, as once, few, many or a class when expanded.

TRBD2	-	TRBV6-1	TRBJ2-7	TGTGCCAGCAGTGAAGCGACTAGCGGGAGACACGAGCAGTACTTC	CASSEATSGRHEQYF
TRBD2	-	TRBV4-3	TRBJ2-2	TGCGCCAGCAGCCCCGGGGGCGGGGGGTTCGCGAACACCGGGGAGCTGTTTTTT	CASSPGGGGFANTGELFF
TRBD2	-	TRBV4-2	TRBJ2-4	TGTGCCAGCAGCCAAGAGGGAGGGACTACCAACTTTATAGCCAAAAACATTCAGTACTTC	CASSQEGGTTNFIAKNIQYF
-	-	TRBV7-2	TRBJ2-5	TGTGCCAGCAGCCCCGGGACCCAAGAGACCCAGTACTTC	CASSPGTQETQYF
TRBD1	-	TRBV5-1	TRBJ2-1	TGCGCCAGCAGCTTGGCCGGGACAGCCTACAATGAGCAGTTCTTC	CASSLAGTAYNEQFF
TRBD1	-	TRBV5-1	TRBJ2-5	TGCGCCAGCAGCTTGTTGGTAGGGGGCGGGCAAGAGACCCAGTACTTC	CASSLLVGGGQETQYF
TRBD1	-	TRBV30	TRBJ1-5	TGTGCCTGGAGTGTAGGGACAGGGGGCGGCAATCAGCCCCAGCATTTT	CAWSVGTGGGNQPQHF
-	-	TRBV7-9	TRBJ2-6	TGTGCCAGCAGCCGAGGACAGACCAGCTCTGGGGCCAACGTCCTGACTTTC	CASSRGQTSSGANVLTF
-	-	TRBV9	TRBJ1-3	TGTGCCAGCAGCGTAGGGGTCCTAAACACCATATATTTT	CASSVGVLNTIYF
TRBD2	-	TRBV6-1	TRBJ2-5	TGTGCCAGCAGTGAAGCGGTTGGAGTGTTCCGAGGTGCGGGAGTCCAAGAGACCCAGTACTTC	CASSEAVGVFRGAGVQETQYF
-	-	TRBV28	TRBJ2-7	TGTGCCAGCAGTTTATCGGGCAGGGGCGAGCAGTACTTC	CASSLSGRGEQYF
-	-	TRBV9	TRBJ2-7	TGTGCCAGCAGCGTCGACTACAAACCAGATGGGGAGCAGTACTTC	CASSVDYKPDGEQYF
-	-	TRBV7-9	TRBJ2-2	TGTGCCAGCAGCTTAGGGACCGGGGAGCTGTTTTTT	CASSLGTGELFF
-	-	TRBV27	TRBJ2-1	TGTGCCAGCAGTTTATCCCGAGTTTACAATGAGCAGTTCTTC	CASSLSRVYNEQFF
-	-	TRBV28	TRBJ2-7	TGTGCCAGCAGCCCGCATAGCTCCTACGAGCAGTACTTC	CASSPHSSYEQYF
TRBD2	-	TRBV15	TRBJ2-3	TGTGCCACCAGCAGAGATCAGGGACTAGCGGGAGCAGATACGCAGTATTTT	CATSRDQGLAGADTQYF
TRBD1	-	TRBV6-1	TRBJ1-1	TGTGCCAGCAGTAACCCTAGACAGGGCTACACTGAAGCTTTCTTT	CASSNPRQGYTEAFF
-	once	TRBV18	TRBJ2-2	TGTGCCAGCTCACTCCAGGTCCCTGGTAACACCGGGGAGCTGTTTTTT	CASSLQVPGNTGELFF
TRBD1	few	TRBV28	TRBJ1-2	TGTGCCAGCAGCCCTACCGGGACAGGGGCTGCCTTCTATGGCTACACCTTC	CASSPTGTGAAFYGYTF
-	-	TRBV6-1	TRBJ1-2	TGTGCCAGCTCCGACAGTAACTATGGCTACACCTTC	CASSDSNYGYTF
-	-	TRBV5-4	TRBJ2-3	TGTGCCAGCAGCTTGGGGCGGGCGCAGTATTTT	CASSLGRAQYF
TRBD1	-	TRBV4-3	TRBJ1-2	TGCGCCAGCAGCCAAGAACCAGGGGGCATAGGTGGCTACACCTTC	CASSQEPGGIGGYTF
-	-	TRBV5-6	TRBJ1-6	TGTGCCAGCAGCTTGGGGGTCCGCAATTCACCCCTCCACTTT	CASSLGVRNSPLHF
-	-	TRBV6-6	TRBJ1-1	TGTGCCAGCAATTTCGACCGGGGCACTGAAGCTTTCTTT	CASNFDRGTEAFF
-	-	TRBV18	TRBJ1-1	TGTGCCAGCTCACCCGGACTGGACACTGAAGCTTTCTTT	CASSPGLDTEAFF
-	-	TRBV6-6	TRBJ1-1	TGTGCCAGCAGGTCCCCCGGCATTGAAGCTTTCTTT	CASRSPGIEAFF
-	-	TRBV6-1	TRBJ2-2	TGTGCCAGCAGTGAAGGGCCAGGGAGAGGCACCGGGGAGCTGTTTTTT	CASSEGPGRGTGELFF
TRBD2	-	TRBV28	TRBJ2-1	TGTGCCAGCAGGACCGGGACTAGTAGGGTAAATGAGCAGTTCTTC	CASRTGTSRVNEQFF
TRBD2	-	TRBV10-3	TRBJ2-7	TGTGCCATCAGTGGGGGGACTAGCGGGCTCTACGAGCAGTACTTC	CAISGGTSGLYEQYF
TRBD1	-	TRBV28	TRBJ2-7	TGTGCCAGCAGTTCCATACAGGGGGGCGACGAGCAGTACTTC	CASSSIQGGDEQYF
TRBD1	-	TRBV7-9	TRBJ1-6	TGTGCCAGCAGCTTAGCCCACCCGACAGGGGGCGCAGGGTCACCCCTCCACTTT	CASSLAHPTGGAGSPLHF
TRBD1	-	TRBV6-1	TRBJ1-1	TGTGCCAGCAGTACACAGGGGGCGCACACTGAAGCTTTCTTT	CASSTQGAHTEAFF
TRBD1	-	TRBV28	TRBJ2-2	TGTGCCAGCAGTTACGGGACAGGGGACACCGGGGAGCTGTTTTTT	CASSYGTGDTGELFF
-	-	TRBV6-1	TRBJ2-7	TGTGCCAGCAAGGTCCCGAGTTACGAGCAGTACTTC	CASKVPSYEQYF
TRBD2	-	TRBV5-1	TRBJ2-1	TGCGCCAGCAGCTCTAGCGGGACGGACAATGAGCAGTTCTTC	CASSSSGTDNEQFF
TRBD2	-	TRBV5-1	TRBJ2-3	TGCGCCAGCAGCGCCGGACTAGCGGGAGTAACAGATACGCAGTATTTT	CASSAGLAGVTDTQYF
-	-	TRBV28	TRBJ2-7	TGTGCCAGCAGTTGGGGCGGAGGCTCCTACGAGCAGTACTTC	CASSWGGGSYEQYF
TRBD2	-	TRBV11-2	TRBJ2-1	TGTGCCAGCAGCTTAGGTCGGACTAGCGGGGGTGAGCAGTTCTTC	CASSLGRTSGGEQFF
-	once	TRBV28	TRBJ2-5	TGTGCCAGCAGTCCCCCGTACAGGGATGCGCAGTACTTC	CASSPPYRDAQYF
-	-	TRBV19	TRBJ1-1	TGTGCCAGTAAGGATCGGAGTAACACTGAAGCTTTCTTT	CASKDRSNTEAFF
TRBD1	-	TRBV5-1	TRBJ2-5	TGCGCCAGCAGCTTAGGACAGGGGGAGACCCAGTACTTC	CASSLGQGETQYF
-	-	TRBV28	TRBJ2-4	TGTGCCAGCAAGGTAGTTGGGGGAAACATTCAGTACTTC	CASKVVGGNIQYF
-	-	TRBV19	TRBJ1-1	TGTGCCAGTAGACGGCCCCGGGGGAGCGCTGAAGCTTTCTTT	CASRRPRGSAEAFF
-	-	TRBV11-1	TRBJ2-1	TGTGCCAGCAGCGCAAGACTATCCGGTTACAATGAGCAGTTCTTC	CASSARLSGYNEQFF
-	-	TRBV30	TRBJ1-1	TGTGCCTGGAGTGTCCAGGGGAACACTGAAGCTTTCTTT	CAWSVQGNTEAFF
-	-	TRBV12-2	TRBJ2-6	TGTGCAAGTCGCGCTGGTTTCTCCACACAAAGTCGGGCCAACGTCCTGACTTTC	CASRAGFSTQSRANVLTF
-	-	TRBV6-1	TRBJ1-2	TGTGCCAGCAGTGCACAGAGGTACGGCTATGGCTACACCTTC	CASSAQRYGYGYTF
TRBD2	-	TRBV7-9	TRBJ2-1	TGTGCCAGCAGCGCCCCTGGACTAGCGGGGAACAATGAGCAGTTCTTC	CASSAPGLAGNNEQFF
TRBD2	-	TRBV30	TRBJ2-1	TGTGCCTGGAGGGGAGGGAGCTACAATGAGCAGTTCTTC	CAWRGGSYNEQFF
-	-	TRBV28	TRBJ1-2	TGTGCCAGCAGTTTAAAGATCGGACAGTCACGGGGCTACACCTTC	CASSLKIGQSRGYTF
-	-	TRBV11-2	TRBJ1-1	TGTGCCAGCAGCTTAGGGACCACAGACGAAGCTTTCTTT	CASSLGTTDEAFF
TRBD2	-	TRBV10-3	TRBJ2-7	TGTGCCATCAGTGATAGTGCGGGAGGGATTAAGCAGTACTTC	CAISDSAGGIKQYF
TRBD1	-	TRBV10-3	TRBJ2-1	TGTGCCACCGGACAGGAGCCTCGTCATGAGCAGTTCTTC	CATGQEPRHEQFF